This T cell receptor beta chain was identified in a study of shared clonotypes between healthy human individuals. Study context: A couple of women and a few men aged 18 to 49 served as donors.

About this clone itself: Distinct nucleotide sequences in the sample also encode this CDR3.

Germline assignment: CDR1 SNHLY and CDR2 FYNNEI. CDR3 length: 14 amino acids. The ends were cut back, 3 bases at V and 2 bases at J, with 8 bases in the middle. Measured with immunoSEQ multiplex PCR; TCRdb has only the in-frame clones, and not every one. The table records fewer than 1 million clones, 90% to 97% of them present only once. Naive CD8 isolation took CD45RO-negative cells positively selected for CCR7 and excluded terminally differentiated effector memory CD45RA+ cells. This chain joins TRBV2 and TRBJ1-5; D unresolved. Sequenced input: naive CD8+ T cells sorted from blood. The source of this sequence is a man aged 25 to 40 in good health. CDR3 region: CASSDGLGNQPQHF. CDR3 DNA sequence: TGTGCCAGCAGTGACGGACTTGGCAATCAGCCCCAGCATTTT.